Below are 29 T cell receptor beta chains sequenced from a single sample in a study of cytomegalovirus exposure and HLA in healthy donors. Primers: 60 Vbeta forward and 13 Jbeta reverse. This table comes from immunoSEQ multiplex PCR, and its TCRdb copy is limited to in-frame clones, with some not included. The table lists 50,000 to 65,000 clones, approximately 81% of them singletons. Source material: PBMCs. The receptors stem from a woman between 18 and 29 years old in good health and CMV-seronegative.

This clone occurred a few times. The CDR3 DNA follows: TGCGCCAGCAAGTTAGGGACAGGAAATCAGCCCCAGCATTTT. Translating gives CASKLGTGNQPQHF. The chain recombines TRBV10-2 with TRBJ1-5, with 8 bases aligning to TRBD1. Germline CDR1 WSHSY, CDR2 SAAADI. V lost 7 bases and J lost 4; bases outside the gene matches: 6. This CDR3 region has 14 residues.

This clone occurred once. The V call is TRBV6-6, the J call TRBJ1-2; D unclear. With 11 bases removed from V and 3 bases from J, the gap between germline ends came to 13 bases. CDR3 length: 12 amino acids. In germline, CDR1 is MNHNY, CDR2 SVGAGI (reference sequence). The CDR3 here is CAAYWGDYGYTF. DNA for the CDR3: TGTGCCGCATATTGGGGAGACTATGGCTACACCTTC.

This rearrangement joins TRBV11-3 to TRBJ1-1, with D perhaps TRBD1 (5 bases). The CDR3 contains 14 residues. V shed 1 base and J shed 3 bases, with 9 bases lying between them. In germline, CDR1 is SGHNT, CDR2 YENEEA. The CDR3 DNA follows: TGTGCCAGCAGCTTAGGACGGGGGGACACTGAAGCTTTCTTT. Its protein is CASSLGRGDTEAFF.

The CDR3 region is CASSSPLRADTQYF. As DNA, the CDR3 is TGTGCCAGCAGTTCTCCCTTGAGGGCAGATACGCAGTATTTT. This chain uses TRBV28 with TRBJ2-3, with D perhaps TRBD2 (5 bases). V lost 4 bases, J lost 4 bases, and 12 bases lay in between. CDR1 and CDR2 from the germline V gene are MDHEN and SYDVKM. CDR3 length: 14 residues.

This clone was counted between two and nine times. The V call is TRBV6-5, the J call TRBJ2-1; 8 positions match TRBD2. This CDR3 contains 13 residues. J was trimmed by 8 bases and V by 5 bases; bases with no gene match: 5. CDR1 and CDR2 (germline): MNHEY, SVGAGI. The CDR3 DNA reads TGTGCCAGCAGTACCCGGGAGGGGGATGAGCAGTTCTTC. Amino acid sequence: CASSTREGDEQFF.

V is TRBV30 and J is TRBJ1-4; D unresolved. Germline CDR1 reads GTSNPN; CDR2 reads SVGIG (reference sequence). Trimming removed 0 bases at V and 5 bases at J, with 10 bases between. The CDR3 length is 14 residues. The CDR3 region is CAWSVSQRNEKLFF. DNA of the CDR3: TGTGCCTGGAGTGTTTCACAAAGAAATGAAAAACTGTTTTTT.

This sequence joins TRBV7-3 and TRBJ2-5, with D possibly being TRBD1 (5 bases). The assigned J gene may be wrong: the sequence end matches TRBJ2-7 better. CDR3 length: 13 residues. The germline V gene encodes CDR1 SGHTA and CDR2 FQGTGA. CDR3 residues: CASSPGSTYEQYF. The CDR3 DNA is TGTGCCAGCAGCCCAGGGTCCACCTACGAGCAGTACTTC.

The CDR3 nucleotides read TGTGCCAGCAGCTCCCTCGGAGACGGGTTCGGTTCACCCCTCCACTTT. Translated, it gives CASSSLGDGFGSPLHF. This sequence joins TRBV7-9 and TRBJ1-6; D remains ambiguous. V shed 4 bases and J shed 9 bases, with 19 bases lying between them. The CDR3 runs 16 residues. Germline-derived CDR1 and CDR2 are SEHNR and FQNEAQ (reference sequence).

V and J are TRBV9 and TRBJ2-3; 11 bases agree with TRBD2. Germline-derived CDR1 and CDR2 are SGDLS and YYNGEE. The J segment lost 2 bases and the V segment lost 1 base, leaving 6 bases of the junction unmatched. There are 17 residues in the CDR3. In nucleotides, the CDR3 is TGTGCCAGCAGCGTAAGGCTAGCGGGAGGCCCCACAGATACGCAGTATTTT. Amino acid sequence: CASSVRLAGGPTDTQYF.

V is TRBV4-1 and J is TRBJ2-7; D gene unclear. Germline V gene data show CDR1 as MGHRA and CDR2 as YSYEKL. This CDR3 contains 15 residues. V lost 0 bases to trimming and J lost 0 bases, with 9 bases between them. The CDR3 region is CASSQDRASSYEQYF. The CDR3 DNA reads TGCGCCAGCAGCCAAGATCGTGCCAGCTCCTACGAGCAGTACTTC.

The chain couples TRBV11-2 to TRBJ2-1, with 13 bases identical to TRBD2. CDR1 SGHAT and CDR2 FQNNGV come from the germline V gene. V gave up 5 bases and J gave up 7 bases; unmatched junction bases: 8. The CDR3 spans 16 residues. The CDR3 reads CASSPLTSGRKNEQFF. DNA of the CDR3: TGTGCCAGCAGCCCCCTGACTAGCGGGAGGAAGAATGAGCAGTTCTTC.

V gene TRBV2 combines with J gene TRBJ2-7; D is possibly TRBD2 (5 bases). The CDR3 extends over 12 amino acids. Germline CDR1 reads SNHLY; CDR2 reads FYNNEI. Trimming removed 8 bases from V and 3 bases from J, with 11 bases in between. The CDR3 reads CASSGSYYEQYF. CDR3 nucleotides: TGTGCCAGCTCGGGGTCCTACTACGAGCAGTACTTC.

This clone has just a few counts. This chain connects TRBV27 to TRBJ2-7; 11 bases are shared with TRBD2. Trimming cost V 5 bases and J 4 bases; bases outside gene matches: 7. The V gene's germline CDR1 is MNHEY and CDR2 SMNVEV (reference sequence). The CDR3 is 15 amino acids. CDR3 nucleotide sequence: TGTGCCAGCAGTAAGACTAGCGGGAATCTATACGAGCAGTACTTC. Its protein product is CASSKTSGNLYEQYF.

This chain connects TRBV5-4 to TRBJ2-1; 9 nucleotides match TRBD2. Unmatched junction bases numbered 9, after V lost 3 bases and J lost 8 bases. Germline V CDR1 and CDR2: SGHNT, YYREEE (reference sequence). The CDR3 covers 15 residues. As DNA, the CDR3 is TGTGCCAGCAGCTCCGGGACTAGCTCCCGAGATGAGCAGTTCTTC. Its protein product is CASSSGTSSRDEQFF. Complete variable domain (other parts from reference TRBV5-4 and TRBJ2-1): ETGVTQSPTHLIKTRGQQVTLRCSSQSGHNTVSWYQQALGQGPQFIFQYYREEENGRGNFPPRFSGLQFPNYSSELNVNALELDDSALYLCASSSGTSSRDEQFFGPGTRLTVL.

The chain employs TRBV4-1 and TRBJ1-5; the D is unclear. This CDR3 region has 15 residues. Trimming removed 4 bases from V and 4 bases from J, with 14 bases in between. Germline CDR1 reads MGHRA; CDR2 reads YSYEKL. CDR3 DNA sequence: TGCGCCAGCAGCCCCCGGGAAACGAGAAATCAGCCCCAGCATTTT. It is translated as CASSPRETRNQPQHF.

The V gene is TRBV2, the J gene TRBJ1-4, with 8 nucleotides matching TRBD1. The CDR3 runs to 15 residues. V was clipped by 7 bases and J by 0 bases; unmatched bases: 4. Germline CDR1 SNHLY, CDR2 FYNNEI. As DNA, the CDR3 is TGTGCCAGCAACAGGGGGTCCACAACTAATGAAAAACTGTTTTTT. It yields the protein CASNRGSTTNEKLFF.

The chain recombines TRBV21-1 with TRBJ2-1; TRBD1, the table's D call, lacks a check against the DNA. TRBV21-1 is given as a pseudogene. This CDR3 comprises 12 residues. CDR3 bases: TGTGCCAGCAGCAATTACAGCAATGAGCAGTTCTTC. Amino acids: CASSNYSNEQFF.

The table lists this clone with a few counts. This rearrangement joins TRBV27 to TRBJ2-7, with 11 positions matching TRBD2. The CDR3 loop spans 19 amino acids. CDR1 and CDR2 (germline): MNHEY, SMNVEV (reference sequence). The J segment lost 4 bases and the V segment lost 2 bases, leaving 16 bases of the junction unmatched. The CDR3 DNA sequence: TGTGCCAGCAGTTTACGGTTCCTAGCGGGAGGATTACTCGAATACGAGCAGTACTTC. This gives the protein CASSLRFLAGGLLEYEQYF.

CDR3 sequence reads: CAWSSRGEQYF. For the CDR3, the DNA is TGTGCCTGGAGCAGCAGAGGCGAGCAGTACTTC. The V call is TRBV30, the J call TRBJ2-7; D unclear. CDR3 length: 11 residues. Germline-derived CDR1 and CDR2 are GTSNPN and SVGIG (reference sequence). V was cut by 3 bases and J by 6 bases, with 9 bases left in between.

This CDR3 reads CASSLIPGGETQYF. As DNA, the CDR3 is TGTGCCAGCAGTCTAATCCCCGGCGGGGAGACCCAGTACTTC. The rearrangement uses TRBV28 and TRBJ2-5; a weak D match, TRBD2 (5 bases). The CDR3 sequence is 14 residues long. Germline V CDR1 and CDR2: MDHEN, SYDVKM. V gave up 5 bases and J gave up 5 bases, with 15 bases separating them.

The chain is built from TRBV6-5 and TRBJ1-2, with 7 bases identical to TRBD1. The CDR3 extends over 14 amino acids. The V gene's germline CDR1 is MNHEY and CDR2 SVGAGI. The V segment lost 4 bases and the J segment 6 bases; nucleotides outside the gene matches: 8. The CDR3 spells CASSLTGKNDGYTF. Written as DNA, the CDR3 is TGTGCCAGCAGTTTGACAGGGAAGAACGATGGCTACACCTTC.

This chain connects TRBV2 to TRBJ2-7; 7 nucleotides line up with TRBD2. This CDR3 has 13 amino acids. V lost 8 bases to trimming and J lost 2 bases; unmatched junction nucleotides: 6. Germline CDR1 reads SNHLY; CDR2 reads FYNNEI. The CDR3 coding sequence is TGTGCCAGCGGGGGGGAAGAGACCTACGAGCAGTACTTC. Translating gives CASGGEETYEQYF.

V usage is TRBV25-1 and J usage is TRBJ1-2, with 8 nucleotides matching TRBD1. The CDR3 is 15 residues long. V gave up 4 bases and J gave up 4 bases; unmatched junction bases: 8. Germline CDR1 is MGHDK and CDR2 is SYGVNS. CDR3 in amino acids: CASSGIGQGTYGYTF. CDR3 bases: TGTGCCAGCAGTGGGATCGGACAGGGCACCTATGGCTACACCTTC.

This clone has only a few counts. V is TRBV2 and J is TRBJ1-4; D is possibly TRBD1 (5 bases). Deletions cut 4 bases from V and 7 bases from J, with 13 bases between. The CDR3 is 14 amino acids. CDR1 SNHLY and CDR2 FYNNEI come from the germline V gene. The CDR3 nucleotides are TGTGCCAGCAGTGTTGCCAGGGTTGGTGAAAAACTGTTTTTT. Protein sequence: CASSVARVGEKLFF. The full variable domain, its missing parts supplied by reference TRBV2 and TRBJ1-4, is EPEVTQTPSHQVTQMGQEVILRCVPISNHLYFYWYRQILGQKVEFLVSFYNNEISEKSEIFDDQFSVERPDGSNFTLKIRSTKLEDSAMYFCASSVARVGEKLFFGSGTQLSVL.

V usage is TRBV30 and J usage is TRBJ2-7, with D possibly being TRBD2 (7 bases). CDR3 length equals 11 residues. From germline, CDR1 is GTSNPN and CDR2 SVGIG (reference sequence). CDR3 bases: TGTGGGGGGGGGCCCCCCTACGAGCAGTACTTC. As protein: CGGGPPYEQYF.

The J gene is TRBJ1-1, the V gene TRBV5-1, with TRBD1 as a possible D gene (6 bases). Germline-derived CDR1 and CDR2 are SGHRS and YFSETQ. V shed 3 bases and J shed 7 bases, with 22 bases lying between them. The CDR3 runs 16 residues. The CDR3 sequence: CASSWAFSDRSDEAFF. The CDR3 nucleotides are TGCGCCAGCAGCTGGGCCTTCTCCGACAGGTCCGATGAAGCTTTCTTT.

Only a few counts were recorded for this clone. Distinct nucleotide sequences in the sample also encode this CDR3. The chain links TRBV29-1 to TRBJ2-7; the D gene is possibly TRBD2 (6 bases). V lost 2 bases and J lost 9, with 14 bases in between. Germline lookup yields CDR1 SQVTM and CDR2 ANQGSEA. CDR3 length: 12 amino acids. CDR3 protein: CSVERGGGWQYF. As DNA, the CDR3 is TGCAGCGTTGAACGGGGTGGGGGGTGGCAGTACTTC.

J is TRBJ1-2 and V is TRBV2; TRBD1 aligns across 9 bases. The CDR3 contains 14 residues. Germline loops: CDR1 SNHLY, CDR2 FYNNEI. J gave up 4 bases and V 6 bases, and 6 bases lay outside the gene matches. CDR3 DNA sequence: TGTGCCAGCAGCGATGAGACAGGGGGCTATGGCTACACCTTC. Its protein product is CASSDETGGYGYTF.

The genes are TRBV27 and TRBJ2-2; no firm D call. Germline V lookup: CDR1 MNHEY, CDR2 SMNVEV (reference sequence). The CDR3 extends over 15 amino acids. Deletions cut 8 bases from V and 7 bases from J, with 20 bases between. CDR3 sequence (DNA): TGTGCCAGCGGCCCGCCCCCTTTTTATGGCGGGGAGCTGTTTTTT. Encoded protein: CASGPPPFYGGELFF.